Listed below are T cell receptor beta chains from one sample, sequenced in a study of T cells in Graves' hyperthyroidism and ophthalmopathy. Using its own MiXCR run on the multiplex PCR reads, TCRdb lists one record per CDR3 protein. The sample has 600,000 or so distinct CDR3 sequences, approximately 44% seen once. Input material: peripheral blood or thyroid tissue (not recorded which). The receptors were sampled from a young woman with Graves' hyperthyroidism. CDR3s include the opening cysteine and the closing phenylalanine or tryptophan. Each record gives: J gene, D gene, CDR3 length, V gene, clone size, CDR3 protein, CDR3 DNA. The D gene is left open where the match is weak. Rows give clone size only sometimes, using once, few, many, or a class for an expanded clone.

TRBJ1-4	.	14	TRBV10-3	many	CAISAVSTNEKLFF	TGTGCCATCAGTGCAGTGTCAACTAATGAAAAACTGTTTTTT
TRBJ1-4	.	15	TRBV29-1	many	CSVEGPDWGGEKLFF	TGCAGCGTTGAAGGCCCGGATTGGGGTGGTGAAAAACTGTTTTTT
TRBJ1-1	.	14	TRBV9	.	CASSVDGGHTEAFF	TGTGCCAGCAGCGTAGACGGGGGTCACACTGAAGCTTTCTTT
TRBJ2-2	.	15	TRBV7-9	.	CASSHSGANTGELFF	TGTGCCAGCAGCCACAGTGGAGCGAACACCGGGGAGCTGTTTTTT
TRBJ1-2	.	12	TRBV29-1	.	CSVGRNNYGYTF	TGCAGCGTTGGTCGTAATAACTATGGCTACACCTTC
TRBJ2-2	.	12	TRBV7-2	.	CATKTWGGELFF	TGTGCCACCAAGACCTGGGGCGGGGAGCTGTTTTTT
TRBJ2-7	.	13	TRBV20-1	few	CSATPDGNYEQYF	TGCAGTGCTACCCCGGACGGGAACTACGAGCAGTACTTC
TRBJ1-5	.	13	TRBV7-9	.	CASSLNLDQPQHF	TGTGCCAGCAGCTTAAATTTGGATCAGCCCCAGCATTTT
TRBJ1-1	.	18	TRBV7-8	.	CASSLAPGLSILNTEAFF	TGTGCCAGCAGCTTAGCACCAGGGCTTTCCATCCTGAACACTGAAGCTTTCTTT
TRBJ1-5	.	17	TRBV2	.	CASSSSLEILSNQPQHF	TGTGCCAGCAGTTCATCACTAGAAATCCTTAGCAATCAGCCCCAGCATTTT